The source of this T cell receptor beta chain is a study of response to subunit inactivated influenza vaccine. General study points: There was a suggestion from the authors that each seasonal influenza vaccination recruits few new T cells.

From the RT-PCR reads, TCRdb called clonotypes with MiXCR, one entry per CDR3 protein. The sample contains a few hundred thousand distinct CDR3 sequences, approximately 14% of which appear only once. With 5 bases removed from V and 2 bases from J, the gap between germline ends came to 10 bases. This CDR3 contains 14 residues. A few counts support this clonotype. Its antigen is unknown. The chain recombines TRBV12-3 or TRBV12-4 with TRBJ1-5; tentative D call: TRBD1 (5 bases). The receptor comes from a man in his fifties who received an inactivated influenza vaccine. This material consisted of PBMCs from blood, taken about 12 days after vaccination. The CDR3 DNA is TGTGCCAGCAGTCAGGCGACAGGCAATCAGCCCCAGCATTTT. It specifies CASSQATGNQPQHF.